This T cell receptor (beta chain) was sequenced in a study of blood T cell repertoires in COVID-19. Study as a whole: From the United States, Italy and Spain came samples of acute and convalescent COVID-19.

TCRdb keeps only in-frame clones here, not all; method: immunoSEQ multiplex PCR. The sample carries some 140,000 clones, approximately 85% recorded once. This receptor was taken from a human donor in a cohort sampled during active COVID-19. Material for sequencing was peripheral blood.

CDR3 protein: CASSPRTVSLGNEQFF. CDR3 bases: TGTGCCAGCTCACCCCGGACAGTCTCCTTGGGCAATGAGCAGTTCTTC. The gene calls are TRBV18 and TRBJ2-1, with a tentative D call TRBD1 (6 bases). The CDR3 spans 16 residues. V lost 3 bases, J lost 6 bases, and 18 bases lay in between. Germline V gene data show CDR1 as KGHSH and CDR2 as LQKENI.